These 9 T cell receptor beta chains were all obtained from the same sample, sequenced in a study of T cells in tuberculosis. Clones were read by immunoSEQ multiplex PCR, and TCRdb kept only the in-frame ones, dropping some. The repertoire includes under 45,000 clones, over 85% of them detected once, and approximately 7.5% sits in the top ten. The sequenced material came from PBMCs. All receptors come from a donor aged 10-29 years with latent tuberculosis or without tuberculosis infection.

The rearrangement uses TRBV19 and TRBJ1-2, with 10 bases fitting TRBD1. The CDR3 is made up of 16 amino acids. CDR1 LNHDA and CDR2 SQIVND come from the germline V gene (reference sequence). The junction had 10 bases not matched to a gene; V was cut back by 5 bases and J by 4 bases. The CDR3 here is CASSVPDRGLPYGYTF. CDR3 nucleotides: TGTGCCAGTAGTGTACCCGACAGGGGGCTTCCCTATGGCTACACCTTC.

V and J are TRBV30 and TRBJ1-6, with 10 positions matching TRBD1. This CDR3 has 15 amino acids. The junction had 7 bases not matched to a gene; V was cut back by 7 bases and J by 4 bases. Germline CDR1 GTSNPN, CDR2 SVGIG (reference sequence). The CDR3 protein is CAYDRGLLYNSPLHF. The CDR3 DNA reads TGTGCCTACGACAGGGGGCTCCTTTATAATTCACCCCTCCACTTT.

V is TRBV25-1 and J is TRBJ2-1, with TRBD1 as a possible D gene (5 bases). V gave up 3 bases and J gave up 4 bases, with 13 bases separating them. CDR3 length equals 15 residues. CDR1 is MGHDK, CDR2 SYGVNS, per germline. This chain's CDR3 is CASSDPRDRYNEQFF. CDR3 DNA sequence: TGTGCCAGCAGTGACCCCAGGGATCGTTACAATGAGCAGTTCTTC.

The J gene is TRBJ1-6, the V gene TRBV5-1; 9 nucleotides agree with TRBD1. The CDR3 runs 15 residues. The germline V gene has CDR1 SGHRS and CDR2 YFSETQ. After removal of 0 bases from V and 7 bases from J, the junction contained 2 bases not matched to a gene. The CDR3 nucleotides read TGCGCCAGCAGCTTGGGGGACAGGGTGAATTCACCCCTCCACTTT. It yields the protein CASSLGDRVNSPLHF.

This sequence joins TRBV7-9 and TRBJ1-2, with D tentatively TRBD1 (6 bases). The V gene lost 1 base and the J gene lost 2 bases, with 14 bases spanning the gap. Germline V gene lookup returns CDR1 SEHNR and CDR2 FQNEAQ (reference sequence). CDR3 length: 16 amino acids. DNA of the CDR3: TGTGCCAGCAGCTTAGGGCCTTTAGACAGGAACTATGGCTACACCTTC. This codes for CASSLGPLDRNYGYTF.

The J gene is TRBJ1-5, the V gene TRBV7-2; D unclear. Germline loops: CDR1 SGHTA, CDR2 FQGNSA. This CDR3 is 14 amino acids long. The ends were cut back, 5 bases at V and 7 bases at J, with 15 bases in the middle. CDR3 amino acids: CASSPSSLAQPQHF. The DNA for the CDR3 is TGTGCCAGCAGCCCATCGTCCCTGGCCCAGCCCCAGCATTTT.

The chain joins TRBV4-3 to TRBJ2-1; D is possibly TRBD2 (6 bases). From germline, CDR1 is LGHNA and CDR2 YSLEER. This CDR3 has 15 residues. Between the trimmed V and J ends, which lost 0 bases and 8 bases, there was a span of 14 bases. The CDR3 spells CASSQDLTRPDEQFF. The CDR3 nucleotides read TGCGCCAGCAGCCAAGATCTGACTAGGCCTGATGAGCAGTTCTTC.

The chain couples TRBV13 to TRBJ1-2; D ambiguous. The CDR3 spans 12 residues. Trimming took 5 bases from V and 1 from J, leaving 5 bases between them. Germline assignment: CDR1 PRHDT and CDR2 FYEKMQ (reference sequence). Here the CDR3 DNA reads TGTGCCAGCAGCGTGTATAACTATGGCTACACCTTC. Translating gives CASSVYNYGYTF.

This chain links TRBV30 with TRBJ1-2, with D possibly being TRBD1 (5 bases). Germline V gives CDR1 GTSNPN, CDR2 SVGIG (reference sequence). This CDR3 spans 17 amino acids. The V end lost 0 bases, the J end lost 0 bases, and 17 bases lay between the germline ends. CDR3 in amino acids: CAWSVRRGAYANYGYTF. In DNA form, the CDR3 reads TGTGCCTGGAGTGTCAGGAGGGGCGCCTACGCTAACTATGGCTACACCTTC.